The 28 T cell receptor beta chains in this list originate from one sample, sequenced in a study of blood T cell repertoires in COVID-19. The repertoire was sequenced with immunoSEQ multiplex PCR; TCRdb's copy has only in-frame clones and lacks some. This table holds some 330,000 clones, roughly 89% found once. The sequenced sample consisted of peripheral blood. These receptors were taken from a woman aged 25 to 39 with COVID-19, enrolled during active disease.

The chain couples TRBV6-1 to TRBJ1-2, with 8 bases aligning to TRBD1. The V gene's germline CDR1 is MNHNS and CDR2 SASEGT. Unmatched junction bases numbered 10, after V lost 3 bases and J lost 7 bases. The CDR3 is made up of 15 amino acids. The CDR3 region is CASSDGQGLGGGYTF. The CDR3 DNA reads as TGTGCCAGCAGTGACGGACAGGGCTTGGGAGGTGGCTACACCTTC.

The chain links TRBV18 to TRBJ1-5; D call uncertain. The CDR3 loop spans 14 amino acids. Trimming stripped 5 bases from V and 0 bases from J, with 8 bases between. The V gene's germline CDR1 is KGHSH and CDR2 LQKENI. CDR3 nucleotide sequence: TGTGCCAGCTCAGATACAGATAGCAATCAGCCCCAGCATTTT. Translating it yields CASSDTDSNQPQHF. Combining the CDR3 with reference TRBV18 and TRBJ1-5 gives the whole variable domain NAGVMQNPRHLVRRRGQEARLRCSPMKGHSHVYWYRQLPEEGLKFMVYLQKENIIDESGMPKERFSAEFPKEGPSILRIQQVVRGDSAAYFCASSDTDSNQPQHFGDGTRLSIL.

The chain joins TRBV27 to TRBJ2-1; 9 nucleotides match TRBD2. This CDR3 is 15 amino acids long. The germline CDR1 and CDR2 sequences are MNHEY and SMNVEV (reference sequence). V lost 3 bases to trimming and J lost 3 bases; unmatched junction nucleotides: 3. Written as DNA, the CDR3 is TGTGCCAGCAGTTTCATAGCGGGGGTCTACAATGAGCAGTTCTTC. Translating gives CASSFIAGVYNEQFF.

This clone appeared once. The CDR3 DNA sequence: TGTGCCAGCAGCCAGCAGGGGGACTCACCCCTCCACTTT. Its translation is CASSQQGDSPLHF. This chain connects TRBV3-1 (or the pseudogene TRBV3-2) to TRBJ1-6; 7 bases match TRBD1. Germline CDR1 reads LGHDT; CDR2 reads YNNKEL (reference sequence). The CDR3 is 13 residues long. V lost 3 bases and J lost 10; bases outside the gene matches: 3.

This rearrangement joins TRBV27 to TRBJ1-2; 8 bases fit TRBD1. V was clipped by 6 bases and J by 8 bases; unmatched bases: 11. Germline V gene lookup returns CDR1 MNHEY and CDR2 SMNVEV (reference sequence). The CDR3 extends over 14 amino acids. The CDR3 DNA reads TGTGCCAGCAGGAAGGGACAGGCCAATGGAGGCTACACCTTC. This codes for CASRKGQANGGYTF.

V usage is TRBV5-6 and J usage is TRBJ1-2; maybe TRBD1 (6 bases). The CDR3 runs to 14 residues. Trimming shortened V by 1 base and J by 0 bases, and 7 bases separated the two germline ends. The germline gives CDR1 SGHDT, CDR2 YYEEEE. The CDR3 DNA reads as TGTGCCAGCAGCTTGAAGGGGGCTAACTATGGCTACACCTTC. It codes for CASSLKGANYGYTF.

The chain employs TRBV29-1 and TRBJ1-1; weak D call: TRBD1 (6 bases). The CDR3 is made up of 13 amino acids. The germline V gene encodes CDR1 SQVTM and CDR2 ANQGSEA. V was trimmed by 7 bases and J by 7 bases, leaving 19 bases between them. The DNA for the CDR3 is TGCAGCGGGGGAGAGGGACAAGCCGGTGAAGCTTTCTTT. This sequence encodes CSGGEGQAGEAFF.

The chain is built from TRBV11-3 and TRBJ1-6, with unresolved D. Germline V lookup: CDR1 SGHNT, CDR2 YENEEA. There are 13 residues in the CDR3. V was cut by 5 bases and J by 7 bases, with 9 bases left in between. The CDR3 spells CASSPRRNSPLHF. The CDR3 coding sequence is TGTGCCAGCAGCCCGCGGAGGAATTCACCCCTCCACTTT.

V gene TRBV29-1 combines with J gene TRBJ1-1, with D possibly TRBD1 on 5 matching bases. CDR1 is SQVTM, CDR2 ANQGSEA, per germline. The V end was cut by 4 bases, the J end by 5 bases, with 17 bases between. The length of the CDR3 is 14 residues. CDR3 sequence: CSVARGEGRTEAFF. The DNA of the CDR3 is TGCAGCGTTGCTCGGGGGGAGGGTAGAACTGAAGCTTTCTTT.

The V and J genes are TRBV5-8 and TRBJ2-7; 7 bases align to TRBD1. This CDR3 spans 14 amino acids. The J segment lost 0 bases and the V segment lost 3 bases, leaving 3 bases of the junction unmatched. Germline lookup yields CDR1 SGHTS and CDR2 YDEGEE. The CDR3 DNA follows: TGTGCCAGCAGCTACAGGGACAGCTCCTACGAGCAGTACTTC. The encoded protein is CASSYRDSSYEQYF. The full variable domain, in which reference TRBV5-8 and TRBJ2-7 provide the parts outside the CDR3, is EAGVTQSPTHLIKTRGQQATLRCSPISGHTSVYWYQQALGLGLQFLLWYDEGEERNRGNFPPRFSGRQFPNYSSELNVNALELEDSALYLCASSYRDSSYEQYFGPGTRLTVT.

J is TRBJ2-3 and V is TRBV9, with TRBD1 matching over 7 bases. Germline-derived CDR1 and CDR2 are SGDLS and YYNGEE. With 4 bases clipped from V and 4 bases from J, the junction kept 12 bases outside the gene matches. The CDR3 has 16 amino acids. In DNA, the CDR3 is TGTGCCAGCAGCCCGAGAGGGGGCGACGGCCCAGATACGCAGTATTTT. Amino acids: CASSPRGGDGPDTQYF.

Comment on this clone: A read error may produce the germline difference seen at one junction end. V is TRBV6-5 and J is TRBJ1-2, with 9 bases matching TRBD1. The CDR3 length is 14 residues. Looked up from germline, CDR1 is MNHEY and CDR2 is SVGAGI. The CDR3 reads CASSYTGQGASYIF. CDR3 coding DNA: TGTGCCAGCAGTTACACGGGACAGGGAGCAAGCTACATCTTC.

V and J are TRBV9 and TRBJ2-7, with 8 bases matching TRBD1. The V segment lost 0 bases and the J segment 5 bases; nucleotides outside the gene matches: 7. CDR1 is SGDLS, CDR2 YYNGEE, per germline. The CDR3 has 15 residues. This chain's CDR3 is CASSVGNRGSHEQYF. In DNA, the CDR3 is TGTGCCAGCAGCGTAGGTAACAGGGGGTCCCACGAGCAGTACTTC.

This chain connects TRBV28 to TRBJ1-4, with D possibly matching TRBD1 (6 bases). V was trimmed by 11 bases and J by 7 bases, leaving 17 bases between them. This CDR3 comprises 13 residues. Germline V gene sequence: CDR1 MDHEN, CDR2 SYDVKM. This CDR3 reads CAVQQGSIEKLFF. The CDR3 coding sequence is TGTGCCGTCCAGCAGGGGAGTATTGAAAAACTGTTTTTT.

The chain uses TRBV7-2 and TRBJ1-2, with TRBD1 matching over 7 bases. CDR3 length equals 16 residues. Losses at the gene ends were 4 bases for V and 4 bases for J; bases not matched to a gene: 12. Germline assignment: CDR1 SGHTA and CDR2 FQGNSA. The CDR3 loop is CASSSTVDRVRYGYTF. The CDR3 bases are TGTGCCAGCAGCTCGACCGTTGACAGGGTTCGCTATGGCTACACCTTC. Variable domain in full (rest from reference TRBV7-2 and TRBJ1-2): GAGVSQSPSNKVTEKGKDVELRCDPISGHTALYWYRQSLGQGLEFLIYFQGNSAPDKSGLPSDRFSAERTGGSVSTLTIQRTQQEDSAVYLCASSSTVDRVRYGYTFGSGTRLTVV.

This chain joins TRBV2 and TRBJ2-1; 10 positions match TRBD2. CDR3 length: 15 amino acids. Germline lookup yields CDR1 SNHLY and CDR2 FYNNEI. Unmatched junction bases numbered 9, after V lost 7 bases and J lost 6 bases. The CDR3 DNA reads TGTGCCAGCAATAACCTAGCGGGGGCAATCAATGAGCAGTTCTTC. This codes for CASNNLAGAINEQFF.

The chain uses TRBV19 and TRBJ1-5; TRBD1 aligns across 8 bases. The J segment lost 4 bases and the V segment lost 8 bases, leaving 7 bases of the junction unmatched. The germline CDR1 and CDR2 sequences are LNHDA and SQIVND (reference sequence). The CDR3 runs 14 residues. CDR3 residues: CASSRGRENQPQHF. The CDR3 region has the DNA TGTGCCAGTTCCAGGGGGCGCGAAAATCAGCCCCAGCATTTT.

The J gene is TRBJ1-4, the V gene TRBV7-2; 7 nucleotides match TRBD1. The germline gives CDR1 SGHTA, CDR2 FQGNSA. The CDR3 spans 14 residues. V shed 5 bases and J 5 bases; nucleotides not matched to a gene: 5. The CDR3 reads CASSVTGTNEKLFF. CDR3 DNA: TGTGCCAGCAGCGTGACAGGGACCAATGAAAAACTGTTTTTT.

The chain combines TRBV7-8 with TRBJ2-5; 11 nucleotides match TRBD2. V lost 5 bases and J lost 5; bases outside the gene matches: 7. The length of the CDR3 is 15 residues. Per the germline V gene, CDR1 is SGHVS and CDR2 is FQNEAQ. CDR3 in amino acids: CASSPRLAGRETQYF. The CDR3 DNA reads TGTGCCAGCAGCCCACGACTAGCGGGGAGGGAGACCCAGTACTTC.

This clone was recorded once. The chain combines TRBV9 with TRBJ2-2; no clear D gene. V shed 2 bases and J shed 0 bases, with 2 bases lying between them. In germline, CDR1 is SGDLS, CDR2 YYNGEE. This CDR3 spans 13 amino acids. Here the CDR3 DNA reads TGTGCCAGCAGCGTCTCGAACACCGGGGAGCTGTTTTTT. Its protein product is CASSVSNTGELFF.

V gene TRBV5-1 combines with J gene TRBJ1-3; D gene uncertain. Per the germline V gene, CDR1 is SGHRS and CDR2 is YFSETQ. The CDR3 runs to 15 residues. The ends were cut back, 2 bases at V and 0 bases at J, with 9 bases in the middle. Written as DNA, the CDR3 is TGCGCCAGCAGCTTAGACCGGAGCTCTGGAAACACCATATATTTT. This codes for CASSLDRSSGNTIYF.

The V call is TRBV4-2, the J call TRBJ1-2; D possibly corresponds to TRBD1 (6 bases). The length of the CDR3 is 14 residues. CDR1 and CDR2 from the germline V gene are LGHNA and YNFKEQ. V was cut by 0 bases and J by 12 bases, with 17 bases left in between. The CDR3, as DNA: TGTGCCAGCAGCCAAGACCGTCAGGCAGGGGACCACACCTTC. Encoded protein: CASSQDRQAGDHTF.

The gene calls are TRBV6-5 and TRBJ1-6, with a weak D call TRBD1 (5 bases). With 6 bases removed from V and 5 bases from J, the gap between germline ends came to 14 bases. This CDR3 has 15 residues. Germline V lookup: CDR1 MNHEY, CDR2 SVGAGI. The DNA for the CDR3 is TGTGCCAGCAGGCTAGGGGTAACTCATAATTCACCCCTCCACTTT. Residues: CASRLGVTHNSPLHF.

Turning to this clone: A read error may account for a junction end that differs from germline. The CDR3 protein is CSVDIVSGAPVYF. The CDR3 DNA sequence: TGCAGCGTTGATATTGTATCAGGGGCCCCCGTTTACTTC. The chain uses TRBV29-1 and TRBJ1-2; D is possibly TRBD1 (6 bases). Germline V gene lookup returns CDR1 SQVTM and CDR2 ANQGSEA. This CDR3 is built from 13 residues.

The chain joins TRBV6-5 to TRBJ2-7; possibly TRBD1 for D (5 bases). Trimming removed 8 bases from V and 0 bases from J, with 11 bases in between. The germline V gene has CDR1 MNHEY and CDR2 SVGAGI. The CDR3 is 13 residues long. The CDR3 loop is CASARQTSYEQYF. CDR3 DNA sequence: TGTGCCAGCGCGAGACAGACCTCCTACGAGCAGTACTTC.

The CDR3 spells CASSSDRGQPQHF. As DNA, the CDR3 is TGTGCCAGTAGTTCTGACAGGGGGCAGCCCCAGCATTTT. The J gene is TRBJ1-5, the V gene TRBV19; 9 bases align to TRBD1. The CDR3 consists of 13 residues. The V and J ends lost 5 bases and 7 bases, in that order; junction bases with no gene match: 3. Germline V CDR1 and CDR2: LNHDA, SQIVND (reference sequence).

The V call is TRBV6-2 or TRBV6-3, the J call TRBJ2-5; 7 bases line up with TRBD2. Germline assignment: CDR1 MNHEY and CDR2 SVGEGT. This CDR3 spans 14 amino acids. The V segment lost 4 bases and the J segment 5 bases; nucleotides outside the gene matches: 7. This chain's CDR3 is CASSSGGGGETQYF. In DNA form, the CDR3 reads TGTGCCAGCAGTTCGGGTGGCGGGGGTGAGACCCAGTACTTC.

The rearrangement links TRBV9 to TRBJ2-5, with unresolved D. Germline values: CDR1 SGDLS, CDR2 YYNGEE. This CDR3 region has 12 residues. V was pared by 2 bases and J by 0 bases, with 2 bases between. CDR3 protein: CASSVNQETQYF. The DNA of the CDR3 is TGTGCCAGCAGCGTCAACCAAGAGACCCAGTACTTC.